The rows below give T cell receptor beta chains drawn from one sample of a study of T-cell reconstitution after alpha-beta-depleted transplantation in children. TCRdb reanalysed the PCR reads using MiXCR and keeps one entry per CDR3 protein. The sample has hundreds of thousands of distinct CDR3 sequences, under 15% seen once; the top ten hold around 6.1%. Sequencing was performed on PBMCs from the stem cell graft donor, taken from the stem cell graft. These receptors came from a human donor who donated a stem cell graft to a child with combined immunodeficiency. Each CDR3 is given with its conserved first and last residue.

J gene	V gene	CDR3 protein
TRBJ2-2	TRBV5-4	CASSLVRTGSGELFF
TRBJ2-7	TRBV25-1	CASSPTAGYYEQYF
TRBJ2-4	TRBV5-1	CASSVGLEKNIQYF
TRBJ1-3	TRBV19	CASSMAGNSGNTIYF
TRBJ2-3	TRBV4-3	CASSQELRVSTQYF
TRBJ2-5	TRBV7-6	CASSMGPPQETQYF
TRBJ1-5	TRBV9	CASSAGGTGTKPQHF
TRBJ1-2	TRBV13	CASSLFGGTDYGYTF
TRBJ2-1	TRBV7-9	CASSPPWGDRGYNEQFF
TRBJ1-1	TRBV7-9	CASSQGQGYTEAFF
TRBJ1-5	TRBV10-3	CAISNRGSNQPQHF
TRBJ2-1	TRBV27	CASNGRSSYNEQFF
TRBJ2-7	TRBV9	CASSVAGGVAYEQYF
TRBJ2-5	TRBV27	CASRPLLEETQYF
TRBJ2-2	TRBV29-1	CSVRQGRSTGELFF
TRBJ2-3	TRBV7-7	CASSRGQSSTDTQYF
TRBJ2-1	TRBV13	CASSPPDSEQFF
TRBJ2-1	TRBV27	CASGWEQFF
TRBJ2-3	TRBV4-2	CASSQEGAGTGDTDTQYF
TRBJ2-7	TRBV12-3/TRBV12-4	CASSPGLAVPYEQYF
TRBJ1-6	TRBV6-2/TRBV6-3	CASSYSKTGSPYNSPLHF
TRBJ1-3	TRBV5-6	CASSRGRPNPTAYF
TRBJ2-5	TRBV5-4	CASSLELAGGQETQYF
TRBJ2-3	TRBV11-2	CASRLEGAGADTQYF
TRBJ2-3	TRBV12-3/TRBV12-4	CASRPTTGTDTQYF
TRBJ2-3	TRBV12-3/TRBV12-4	CASSFILGIPSDTQYF
TRBJ2-7	TRBV20-1	CSARVRDRVSYEQYF
TRBJ2-1	TRBV20-1	CSARLAGGPNEQFF
TRBJ1-5	TRBV2	CASSESDFGTFNQPQHF
TRBJ1-1	TRBV20-1	CSARDRKGWGTEAFF
TRBJ2-3	TRBV9	CASSVRGGTDTQYF
TRBJ1-2	TRBV5-6	CASSGAQEPYGYTF
TRBJ1-5	TRBV24-1	CATSDVSNQPQHF
TRBJ2-3	TRBV7-2	CASSSWTSGKLNTQYF
TRBJ2-5	TRBV9	CASSVSRERGETQYF
TRBJ2-1	TRBV7-6	CASSPWAGTSDYNEQFF
TRBJ2-2	TRBV7-6	CASSPIRGYTGELFF
TRBJ2-5	TRBV11-3	CASSFGFVETQYF
TRBJ2-1	TRBV20-1	CSARAGTSSYNEQFF
TRBJ1-5	TRBV12-3/TRBV12-4	CASSLGRGNQPQHF
TRBJ2-3	TRBV5-1	CASSAGRGSDTQYF
TRBJ1-2	TRBV12-3/TRBV12-4	CASSRSNYGYTF
TRBJ2-3	TRBV20-1	CSASVGGGYTDTQYF
TRBJ2-7	TRBV27	CASSLSPQVGYEQYF
TRBJ2-3	TRBV30	CACLGPGTDTQYF